Listed below are T cell receptor beta chains from one sample, sequenced in a study of cytomegalovirus exposure and HLA in healthy donors. Sequencing used immunoSEQ multiplex PCR; TCRdb keeps in-frame clones, though not all of them. The table lists 250,000 to 350,000 clones, 75% to 90% of them singletons. Sequences were obtained from PBMCs. The receptors derive from a woman younger than 30 in good health and CMV-seronegative. CDR3s include the opening cysteine and the closing phenylalanine or tryptophan. A D gene is named only where the DNA matches it firmly. A clone size is listed for some rows: how often the clone was seen (once, few, many), or a class if it is expanded.

v_gene,d_gene,abundance,j_gene,CDR3aa,CDR3nt
TRBV27,NA,NA,TRBJ1-2,CASSLLGSSNYGYTF,TGTGCCAGCAGTTTATTGGGCAGCTCCAACTATGGCTACACCTTC
TRBV7-2,NA,NA,TRBJ2-7,CASSLAQGQGYEQYF,TGTGCCAGCAGCTTAGCGCAGGGCCAGGGCTACGAGCAGTACTTC
TRBV7-3,TRBD2,NA,TRBJ2-1,CASSFRLAGANEQFF,TGTGCCAGCAGCTTCAGACTAGCGGGAGCCAATGAGCAGTTCTTC
TRBV6-1,NA,NA,TRBJ1-2,CATKRLGYGYTF,TGTGCCACCAAGAGGTTGGGCTATGGCTACACCTTC
TRBV6-5,NA,NA,TRBJ2-2,CASRRNTGELFF,TGTGCCAGCAGGCGGAACACCGGGGAGCTGTTTTTT
TRBV10-3,NA,NA,TRBJ2-7,CATSRAASYEQYF,TGTGCCACCTCCCGAGCGGCCTCCTACGAGCAGTACTTC
TRBV9,NA,NA,TRBJ2-1,CASSVATPSAYNEQFF,TGTGCCAGCAGCGTAGCTACCCCTAGCGCCTACAATGAGCAGTTCTTC
TRBV6-4,TRBD1,NA,TRBJ1-5,CASSPTGGSNQPQHF,TGTGCCAGCAGTCCGACAGGGGGTAGCAATCAGCCCCAGCATTTT
TRBV7-8,NA,NA,TRBJ2-6,CASSSTQGGANVLTF,TGTGCCAGCAGCTCCACCCAGGGTGGGGCCAACGTCCTGACTTTC
TRBV19,NA,once,TRBJ2-7,CASRGVADAYEQYF,TGTGCCAGTAGGGGAGTTGCGGACGCCTACGAGCAGTACTTC
TRBV19,NA,NA,TRBJ1-5,CASSVTGTPPQHF,TGTGCCAGTAGTGTAACCGGGACTCCACCCCAGCATTTT
TRBV7-2,TRBD2,NA,TRBJ2-1,CASSLVGTSGSAQFF,TGTGCCAGCAGCTTGGTGGGGACTAGCGGGAGTGCGCAGTTCTTC
TRBV30,NA,NA,TRBJ1-2,CAWSVGGARYGYTF,TGTGCCTGGAGTGTCGGGGGGGCCCGCTATGGCTACACCTTC
TRBV4-1,TRBD2,few,TRBJ2-1,CASSRAGGVTYEQFF,TGCGCCAGCAGCCGAGCGGGAGGGGTCACCTATGAGCAGTTCTTC
TRBV27,TRBD1,NA,TRBJ1-5,CASSFPTGQARRDQPQHF,TGTGCCAGCAGTTTCCCTACAGGACAGGCCAGAAGGGACCAGCCCCAGCATTTT
TRBV9,NA,NA,TRBJ2-3,CASSPWGVTDTQYF,TGTGCCAGCAGCCCGTGGGGGGTTACAGATACGCAGTATTTT
TRBV7-2,TRBD2,NA,TRBJ2-7,CASSLGVASGIYEQYF,TGTGCCAGCAGCTTAGGTGTTGCTAGCGGGATTTACGAGCAGTACTTC
TRBV2,TRBD1,once,TRBJ1-1,CASRKTGVDAEAFF,TGTGCCAGCAGGAAGACAGGGGTAGATGCTGAAGCTTTCTTT
TRBV2,NA,NA,TRBJ1-5,CASSGARDQPQHF,TGTGCCAGCAGTGGCGCCAGGGATCAGCCCCAGCATTTT
TRBV7-2,NA,NA,TRBJ2-1,CASSPQAPEQFF,TGTGCCAGCAGCCCTCAAGCGCCTGAGCAGTTCTTC
TRBV19,NA,NA,TRBJ2-5,CASSIGGRQETQYF,TGTGCCAGTAGTATAGGGGGGCGCCAAGAGACCCAGTACTTC
TRBV6-1,NA,few,TRBJ1-2,CASSEGNRHYGYTF,TGTGCCAGCAGTGAAGGAAACAGACACTATGGCTACACCTTC
TRBV15,TRBD1,NA,TRBJ2-7,CATSERTGEYEQYF,TGTGCCACCAGCGAGAGGACAGGAGAATACGAGCAGTACTTC
TRBV19,NA,NA,TRBJ2-7,CASSAAGPYEQYF,TGTGCCAGTAGTGCGGCAGGGCCCTACGAGCAGTACTTC
TRBV6-1,NA,once,TRBJ2-7,CASTDPRGHIYEQYF,TGTGCCAGCACCGACCCCAGGGGTCATATCTACGAGCAGTACTTC
TRBV28,TRBD1,once,TRBJ1-4,CATRGDRRNEKLFF,TGTGCCACGAGGGGGGACAGGCGTAATGAAAAACTGTTTTTT
TRBV19,TRBD2,NA,TRBJ2-3,CASSLAGLTDTQYF,TGTGCCAGTAGCCTAGCGGGACTCACAGATACGCAGTATTTT
TRBV27,NA,NA,TRBJ2-7,CASTRRDSNEQYF,TGTGCCAGTACCAGGCGGGACAGTAACGAGCAGTACTTC
TRBV10-2,NA,NA,TRBJ2-7,CASSEEGRGEQYF,TGCGCCAGCAGTGAGGAGGGCCGGGGCGAGCAGTACTTC
TRBV7-9,NA,NA,TRBJ2-1,CASSHSTRYNEQFF,TGTGCCAGCAGCCACAGCACTAGATACAATGAGCAGTTCTTC
TRBV21-1,NA,NA,TRBJ2-3,CASSKALTGPEDTQYF,TGTGCCAGCAGCAAAGCATTGACAGGCCCCGAGGATACGCAGTATTTT
TRBV6-1,TRBD2,NA,TRBJ2-7,CASKGTLAGVYEQYF,TGTGCCAGCAAAGGAACTCTAGCGGGAGTCTACGAGCAGTACTTC
TRBV30,NA,NA,TRBJ2-7,CAQTIPTTDEQYF,TGTGCCCAGACAATCCCCACGACGGACGAGCAGTACTTC
TRBV4-1,TRBD2,NA,TRBJ2-7,CASKSVAGVSYEQYF,TGCGCCAGCAAGAGCGTAGCGGGAGTAAGCTACGAGCAGTACTTC
TRBV5-4,TRBD2,NA,TRBJ2-3,CASSLSIGGGTTDTQYF,TGTGCCAGCAGCTTGAGCATCGGGGGGGGGACCACAGATACGCAGTATTTT
TRBV27,NA,NA,TRBJ2-7,CASSSVRRTETYEQYF,TGTGCCAGCAGTTCCGTACGAAGGACAGAGACCTACGAGCAGTACTTC
TRBV9,NA,NA,TRBJ1-2,CASSPRGQGIAYGYTF,TGTGCCAGCAGCCCCCGTGGGCAGGGGATTGCCTATGGCTACACCTTC
TRBV9,NA,once,TRBJ1-3,CASSVVGGTGNTIYF,TGTGCCAGCAGCGTAGTGGGGGGAACTGGAAACACCATATATTTT